This TCR beta chain was sequenced during a study of molecular identifiers for immune sequencing clone quantification. The wider study: Replicate RNA came from 20,000 or 100,000 naive CD8 cells and was split five ways, and four parts were sequenced.

Sorted cells numbering 20,000 to 1,000,000, with 10%, 30% or 50% RNA, yielded the naive CD8 libraries. A CD8+CD4-CCR7+CD45RA+ phenotype served as the sorting definition for naive CD8 T cells. The table lists this clonotype with many counts. TCRdb ran MiXCR on the PCR reads and lists one entry per CDR3 protein. The sample consists of 50,000 to 70,000 distinct CDR3 sequences, around 18% of them appearing once. V dropped 4 bases and J dropped 0 bases, with 12 bases sitting between them. Germline CDR1 SGDLS, CDR2 YYNGEE. This CDR3 is 15 amino acids long. The rearrangement uses TRBV9 and TRBJ2-3; D unresolved. The sequence derives from a human donor in good health. Some libraries in this study had Jurkat cell RNA spiked in. Sample: naive CD8+ T cells from blood, with Jurkat cell RNA spiked in. Described subset: FACS-sorted CD8+CD4-CCR7+CD45RA+ naive T cells. The CDR3: CASSPKTTSTDTQYF. CDR3 bases: TGTGCCAGCAGCCCAAAAACTACGAGCACAGATACGCAGTATTTT.